The 17 T cell receptor beta chains given below trace back to one sample, sequenced in a study of response to subunit inactivated influenza vaccine (dated 2018 in TCRdb). Library generation was performed with RT-PCR. The instrument given in TCRdb is Illumina HiSeq 2500. TCRdb applied fastp at Q25 and MiXCR to the public reads, then kept only in-frame beta chains. Each record represents a unique CDR3 protein, reported with the most common genes and DNA among its rows. Counted in this sample were about 780,000 distinct CDR3 sequences; 18% of them appeared once. The ten largest clones add up to under 13% of the sample. Specimen: PBMCs from blood, collected roughly 5 days after vaccination. The receptors derive from a man aged 45-65 years who received an inactivated influenza vaccine. Donor details come from another sample of the same person, matched by shared clones.

The genes are TRBV6-1 and TRBJ1-1; the match to TRBD1 covers 10 bases. Germline values: CDR1 MNHNS, CDR2 SASEGT. The ends lost 6 bases at V and 5 bases at J; junction bases unmatched: 12. CDR3 size: 16 residues. This CDR3 reads CASRRQGALRGTEAFF. DNA for the CDR3: TGTGCCAGCAGAAGACAGGGGGCCTTGAGAGGGACTGAAGCTTTCTTT.

This chain joins TRBV20-1 and TRBJ2-7, with a weak D call TRBD2 (5 bases). V lost 5 bases and J 3 bases, leaving 17 bases between the germline ends. Germline V lookup: CDR1 DFQATT, CDR2 SNEGSKA (reference sequence). The CDR3 extends over 14 amino acids. CDR3 in DNA: TGCAGTGCTGATAAGCCGGGATCTAACTACGAGCAGTACTTC. Translating it yields CSADKPGSNYEQYF.

In its sample, this clonotype was seen a few times. The chain combines TRBV19 with TRBJ2-7, with D perhaps assigned TRBD1 or TRBD2 (5 bases each). The ends were cut back, 8 bases at V and 7 bases at J, with 21 bases in the middle. CDR1 LNHDA and CDR2 SQIVND come from the germline V gene (reference sequence). This CDR3 is 14 amino acids long. The CDR3 reads CASGPGTLLREQYF. CDR3 nucleotides: TGTGCCAGTGGGCCAGGGACCCTTTTGAGAGAGCAGTACTTC. The full variable domain, completed using reference TRBV19 and TRBJ2-7, is DGGITQSPKYLFRKEGQNVTLSCEQNLNHDAMYWYRQDPGQGLRLIYYSQIVNDFQKGDIAEGYSVSREKKESFPLTVTSAQKNPTAFYLCASGPGTLLREQYFGPGTRLTVT.

Written as DNA, the CDR3 is TGCAGTGCTAGAGCATTCGGGCAGGGGTCCTCCTACGAGCAGTACTTC. Its translation: CSARAFGQGSSYEQYF. This sequence joins TRBV20-1 and TRBJ2-7, with a tentative D call TRBD1 (6 bases). The length of the CDR3 is 16 residues. V was pared by 1 base and J by 0 bases, with 16 bases between. Germline lookup yields CDR1 DFQATT and CDR2 SNEGSKA (reference sequence).

This clonotype was seen only a few times. The genes are TRBV6-6 and TRBJ2-7; no clear D gene. The ends were cut back, 6 bases at V and 2 bases at J, with 8 bases in the middle. Germline CDR1 MNHNY, CDR2 SVGAGI (reference sequence). The CDR3 sequence is 12 residues long. The CDR3 DNA is TGTGCCAGCAGCGAGGAAACCTACGAGCAGTACTTC. Amino acids: CASSEETYEQYF.

Only a few counts were recorded for this clonotype. The V gene is TRBV5-1, the J gene TRBJ2-1, with a tentative D call TRBD2 (5 bases). Germline V gene lookup returns CDR1 SGHRS and CDR2 YFSETQ. This CDR3 is 15 amino acids long. Trimming stripped 2 bases from V and 6 bases from J, with 15 bases between. The CDR3, as DNA: TGCGCCAGCAGCTTTGCGATCACTAGTTCCAATGAGCAGTTCTTC. It encodes CASSFAITSSNEQFF.

The V call is TRBV4-1, the J call TRBJ1-5, with a tentative D call TRBD1 (5 bases). The V end lost 6 bases, the J end lost 0 bases, and 12 bases lay between the germline ends. This CDR3 has 15 residues. The germline CDR1 and CDR2 sequences are MGHRA and YSYEKL. CDR3 sequence (DNA): TGCGCCAGCAGTCCCAGGGTTTATAGCAATCAGCCCCAGCATTTT. It codes for CASSPRVYSNQPQHF.

This clonotype was detected a few times. The rearrangement joins TRBV20-1 to TRBJ1-3; the match to TRBD1 covers 9 bases. The CDR3 is made up of 14 amino acids. Germline lookup yields CDR1 DFQATT and CDR2 SNEGSKA (reference sequence). With 6 bases clipped from V and 3 bases from J, the junction kept 6 bases outside the gene matches. Written as DNA, the CDR3 is TGCAGTGCGCCGGGACAGGGAGGTGGAAACACCATATATTTT. This translates into CSAPGQGGGNTIYF.

The CDR3 protein is CSAAQGLSETQYF. The CDR3 nucleotides are TGCAGCGCCGCACAGGGATTGTCAGAGACCCAGTACTTC. The rearrangement joins TRBV29-1 to TRBJ2-5; D possibly corresponds to TRBD1 (6 bases). The CDR3 totals 13 residues. Trimming pared 7 bases from V and 4 bases from J, leaving 16 bases between. The germline V gene has CDR1 SQVTM and CDR2 ANQGSEA.

The chain combines TRBV28 with TRBJ2-3, with 10 bases fitting TRBD2. The CDR3 covers 14 residues. From germline, CDR1 is MDHEN and CDR2 SYDVKM. The V gene end was trimmed by 6 bases and the J gene end by 4 bases; junction bases not matched to a gene: 4. The CDR3 region is CASRSGRAADTQYF. In DNA, the CDR3 is TGTGCCAGCAGGAGCGGGAGGGCTGCAGATACGCAGTATTTT.

This clonotype was counted only a few times. CDR3 DNA sequence: TGTGCCAGCAGCCCCACCAGGGCGGGCACCGGGGAGCTGTTTTTT. It is translated as CASSPTRAGTGELFF. The chain combines TRBV12-3 or TRBV12-4 with TRBJ2-2; the D gene could be TRBD1 or TRBD2 (5 bases each). V was trimmed by 6 bases and J by 4 bases, leaving 15 bases between them. CDR3 size: 15 residues.

This clonotype came up a few times. The chain links TRBV19 to TRBJ2-1; 14 bases are shared with TRBD2. The CDR3 has 16 amino acids. CDR1 and CDR2 (germline): LNHDA, SQIVND (reference sequence). Trimming cost V 5 bases and J 5 bases; bases outside gene matches: 5. The CDR3 region has the DNA TGTGCCAGTAGTTGGACTAGCGGGGGGCTAAACAATGAGCAGTTCTTC. Its translation is CASSWTSGGLNNEQFF.

The chain has TRBV20-1 and TRBJ2-3, with 11 bases lining up with TRBD2. The V gene end was trimmed by 6 bases and the J gene end by 2 bases; junction bases not matched to a gene: 7. Germline V lookup: CDR1 DFQATT, CDR2 SNEGSKA (reference sequence). The CDR3 loop spans 15 amino acids. The CDR3 region is CSAAGLAAHTDTQYF. The CDR3, as DNA: TGCAGTGCAGCGGGACTAGCGGCTCACACAGATACGCAGTATTTT.

This chain connects TRBV5-1 to TRBJ2-5; D is perhaps TRBD1 (6 bases). Between the trimmed V and J ends, which lost 8 bases and 2 bases, there was a span of 16 bases. In germline, CDR1 is SGHRS, CDR2 YFSETQ. The CDR3 is 14 amino acids. As DNA, the CDR3 is TGCGCCAGTACTCGTTCAGGGGATCAAGAGACCCAGTACTTC. Its translation is CASTRSGDQETQYF.

The CDR3 loop reads CAMGPGSTDTQYF. As DNA, the CDR3 is TGTGCCATGGGCCCCGGGAGCACAGATACGCAGTATTTT. The J gene is TRBJ2-3, the V gene TRBV4-2; D is uncertain. This CDR3 is built from 13 residues. CDR1 is LGHNA, CDR2 YNFKEQ, per germline. Deletions cut 10 bases from V and 0 bases from J, with 11 bases between.

This clonotype has a handful of counts. The J gene is TRBJ2-1, the V gene TRBV5-1, with TRBD2 matching 11 bases. The CDR3 runs 17 residues. Germline V CDR1 and CDR2: SGHRS, YFSETQ. V gave up 1 base and J gave up 7 bases; unmatched junction bases: 10. The DNA of the CDR3 is TGCGCCAGCAGCTTGTACACTAGCGGGAGCTTGGGGAATGAGCAGTTCTTC. It encodes CASSLYTSGSLGNEQFF.

V usage is TRBV6-1 and J usage is TRBJ1-2; D is perhaps TRBD1 (5 bases). Per germline, CDR1 MNHNS and CDR2 SASEGT. The length of the CDR3 is 16 residues. The ends were cut back, 6 bases at V and 6 bases at J, with 23 bases in the middle. Written as DNA, the CDR3 is TGTGCCAGCAGGAAAGGTGGAGCGGGAAAGGGGAATGGCTACACCTTC. Translation: CASRKGGAGKGNGYTF.